This T cell receptor beta chain was sequenced in a study of blood T cell repertoires in COVID-19. As for the study in general: Material from acute and convalescent COVID-19 was sourced from the United States, Italy and Spain.

This table comes from immunoSEQ multiplex PCR, and its TCRdb copy is limited to in-frame clones, with some not included. This sample has 200,000 to 250,000 clones, with less than 90% found just once. Trimming at V came to 5 bases and at J to 0 bases, leaving 3 bases not matched to a gene. The CDR3 contains 15 residues. CDR1 is SGHAT, CDR2 FQNNGV, per germline. Sample: peripheral blood. J is TRBJ2-3 and V is TRBV11-2; TRBD2 agrees at 9 bases. This TCR was recovered from a woman of 80 years or more with active or convalescent COVID-19. CDR3 sequence: CASSPSGKSTDTQYF. CDR3 sequence (DNA): TGTGCCAGCAGCCCTAGCGGGAAGAGCACAGATACGCAGTATTTT.